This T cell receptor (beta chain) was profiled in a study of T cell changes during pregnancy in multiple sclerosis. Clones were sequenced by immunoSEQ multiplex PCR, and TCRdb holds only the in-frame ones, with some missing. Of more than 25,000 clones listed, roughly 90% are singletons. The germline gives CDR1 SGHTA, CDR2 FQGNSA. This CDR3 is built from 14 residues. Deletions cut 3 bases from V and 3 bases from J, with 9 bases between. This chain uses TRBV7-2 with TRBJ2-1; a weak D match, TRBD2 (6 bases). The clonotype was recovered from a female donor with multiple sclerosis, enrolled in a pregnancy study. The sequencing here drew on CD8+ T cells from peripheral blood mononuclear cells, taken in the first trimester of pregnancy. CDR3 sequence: CASSFVADYNEQFF. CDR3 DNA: TGTGCCAGCAGCTTCGTAGCGGACTACAATGAGCAGTTCTTC.